The 11 T cell receptor beta chains listed next were all sequenced from one sample in a study of blood T cell repertoires in COVID-19 (dated by TCRdb to the early 2020s). Library preparation employed the immunoSEQ multiplex PCR assay. Not all clones reach the TCRdb copy of this immuneACCESS table, which keeps in-frame sequences only. Checked studies attribute under half of the gap to unresolved V genes and leave the rest unexplained. This sample lists over 15,000 clones; roughly 90% were detected once. The top ten hold 7.5% to 9% of the sample. The sample was peripheral blood. These receptors were collected from a human donor in a cohort sampled during active COVID-19. The donor label of this sample is uncertain.

The gene calls are TRBV18 and TRBJ2-3; 12 nucleotides line up with TRBD2. The CDR3 sequence is 16 residues long. The V and J ends lost 0 bases and 6 bases, in that order; junction bases with no gene match: 4. Germline V gene sequence: CDR1 KGHSH, CDR2 LQKENI. This CDR3 reads CASSPPTSGRGDTQYF. CDR3 coding DNA: TGTGCCAGCTCACCACCGACTAGCGGGAGAGGCGATACGCAGTATTTT.

V gene TRBV7-3 combines with J gene TRBJ2-7; TRBD2 is a possible D gene (5 bases). Trimming pared 2 bases from V and 4 bases from J, leaving 9 bases between. From germline, CDR1 is SGHTA and CDR2 FQGTGA. The CDR3 runs to 13 residues. In DNA, the CDR3 is TGTGCCAGCAGCTTAGATGAGGGATACGAGCAGTACTTC. It translates to CASSLDEGYEQYF.

For this clone: A junction boundary mismatches the germline segment, possibly from a read error. In nucleotides, the CDR3 is TGTGCCACCACAAATACGCAGTATTTT. Protein product: CATTNTQYF. The V and J genes are TRBV24-1 and TRBJ2-3; unclear D gene. The CDR3 loop spans 9 amino acids. The germline gives CDR1 KGHDR, CDR2 SFDVKD.

J is TRBJ1-2 and V is TRBV6-5, with D possibly being TRBD1 (6 bases). Trimming shortened V by 4 bases and J by 5 bases, and 8 bases separated the two germline ends. The CDR3 consists of 12 residues. Germline V gene lookup returns CDR1 MNHEY and CDR2 SVGAGI. The CDR3 DNA is TGTGCCAGCAGTTCGCAGGGGTATGGCTACACCTTC. Its protein is CASSSQGYGYTF.

This clone appeared once. The V gene is TRBV5-4, the J gene TRBJ1-4, with D unclear. Germline-derived CDR1 and CDR2 are SGHNT and YYREEE (reference sequence). The CDR3 has 14 amino acids. With 3 bases removed from V and 0 bases from J, the gap between germline ends came to 6 bases. The CDR3 region is CASSYTTTNEKLFF. The CDR3 DNA follows: TGTGCCAGCAGCTACACAACAACTAATGAAAAACTGTTTTTT.

The chain combines TRBV2 with TRBJ1-4; 8 bases map to TRBD1. CDR3 length: 15 amino acids. The V segment lost 2 bases and the J segment 3 bases; nucleotides outside the gene matches: 2. Germline V gives CDR1 SNHLY, CDR2 FYNNEI. The CDR3 DNA is TGTGCCAGCAGTGAACAGGGGGCTGCTAATGAAAAACTGTTTTTT. As protein: CASSEQGAANEKLFF. The full variable domain, completed using reference TRBV2 and TRBJ1-4, is EPEVTQTPSHQVTQMGQEVILRCVPISNHLYFYWYRQILGQKVEFLVSFYNNEISEKSEIFDDQFSVERPDGSNFTLKIRSTKLEDSAMYFCASSEQGAANEKLFFGSGTQLSVL.

V and J are TRBV3-1 (or the pseudogene TRBV3-2) and TRBJ1-3, with D tentatively TRBD1 (5 bases). Germline CDR1 and CDR2: LGHDT and YNNKEL (reference sequence). The V end lost 1 base, the J end lost 4 bases, and 11 bases lay between the germline ends. The CDR3 covers 15 residues. In nucleotides, the CDR3 is TGTGCCAGCAGCCAAGCGGGGGGTGCAGGAAACACCATATATTTT. It specifies CASSQAGGAGNTIYF.

The CDR3 DNA reads TGTGCCAGCAGCTTTACAGGGCTAGAGACCCAGTACTTC. Residues: CASSFTGLETQYF. The chain employs TRBV11-2 and TRBJ2-5; TRBD1 might be the D (6 bases). The CDR3 contains 13 residues. Trimming removed 3 bases at V and 4 bases at J, with 9 bases between. Germline assignment: CDR1 SGHAT and CDR2 FQNNGV.

The chain carries TRBV18 and TRBJ1-5; perhaps TRBD1 as D (5 bases). V was cut by 3 bases and J by 4 bases, with 7 bases left in between. CDR1 and CDR2 (germline): KGHSH, LQKENI. This CDR3 comprises 13 residues. The CDR3 DNA sequence: TGTGCCAGCTCACCGCAGGGTAATCAGCCCCAGCATTTT. Its protein product is CASSPQGNQPQHF.

The chain has TRBV27 and TRBJ2-5, with D hard to call. V lost 2 bases and J lost 9, with 16 bases in between. This CDR3 is built from 14 residues. Germline-derived CDR1 and CDR2 are MNHEY and SMNVEV (reference sequence). CDR3 sequence reads: CASSLNRPFGPQYF. DNA of the CDR3: TGTGCCAGCAGTTTAAACCGACCGTTTGGGCCCCAGTACTTC.

V and J are TRBV21-1 and TRBJ2-7; TRBD1 reflects the table's D call only, with no check against the DNA. TRBV21-1 is listed as a pseudogene. There are 14 residues in the CDR3. Here the CDR3 reads CASNQTGARPEQYF. CDR3 nucleotides: TGTGCCAGCAACCAGACAGGGGCCCGACCTGAGCAGTACTTC.